These T cell receptor beta chains were read from a single sample in a study of T cell repertoires in cytomegalovirus infection. TCRdb analysed the reads with MiXCR anew, one entry per CDR3 protein. The table includes fewer than 300,000 distinct CDR3 sequences, over 20% detected once. Material: PBMCs. These receptors were taken from a human donor in good health (CMV status not recorded). Some clones in this sample may be carry-over from other donors' samples. Each CDR3 is given with its conserved first and last residue. The D gene is left open where the match is weak. The listing skips clone size in some rows; elsewhere it reads once, few, many or a size class.

size,V,J,D,DNA,CDR3
many,TRBV7-2,TRBJ2-1,-,TGTGCCAGCAGCTTATGGGACACCAATGAGCAGTTCTTC,CASSLWDTNEQFF
-,TRBV6-1,TRBJ2-1,-,TGTGCCAGCAGTGATTGGGGTACAGGGTGGGAATTCTTC,CASSDWGTGWEFF
many,TRBV7-2,TRBJ2-1,TRBD2,TGTGCCAGCAGCACAATGGTAGCGGGAGGGTTAGAGTTCTTC,CASSTMVAGGLEFF
-,TRBV28,TRBJ1-1,TRBD1,TGTGCCAGCAGGCCAGGGGGTGAGAACACTGAAGCTTTCTTT,CASRPGGENTEAFF
many,TRBV7-2,TRBJ2-7,TRBD2,TGTGCCAGCAGCAGACTAGCGGGCTACGAGCAGTACTTC,CASSRLAGYEQYF
-,TRBV6-1,TRBJ2-7,TRBD2,TGTGCCAGCAGTTATCAGCTAGCGGGAGCCGAGCAGTACTTC,CASSYQLAGAEQYF
many,TRBV7-2,TRBJ1-4,-,TGTGCCAGCAGCTTTCGGGGTGGTGAAAAACTGTTTTTT,CASSFRGGEKLFF
-,TRBV3-1,TRBJ2-1,TRBD1,TGTGCCAGCAGCCAAGAAATCCCCGGGACAGGGGGCAATGAGCAGTTCTTC,CASSQEIPGTGGNEQFF
many,TRBV28,TRBJ2-5,-,TGTGCCAGCAGTTTATCCGGCAGGAGTACCCAAGAGACCCAGTACTTC,CASSLSGRSTQETQYF
-,TRBV12-3/TRBV12-4,TRBJ1-1,-,TGTGCCAGCAGTTTAGGTCGGTCCAGTTACACTGAAGCTTTCTTT,CASSLGRSSYTEAFF
many,TRBV7-2,TRBJ2-7,-,TGTGCCAGCAGCCTAGGCGCTTACGAGCAGTACTTC,CASSLGAYEQYF
many,TRBV7-2,TRBJ1-5,TRBD1,TGTGCCAGCAGCGAGGGACAGGGGGCCAATCAGCCCCAGCATTTT,CASSEGQGANQPQHF
many,TRBV7-2,TRBJ2-5,-,TGTGCCAGCAGTAGGGCCCTAGAGGCCCAGTACTTC,CASSRALEAQYF
many,TRBV7-2,TRBJ2-7,-,TGTGCCAGCAGCTTACTACAGGCTTCCTACGAGCAGTACTTC,CASSLLQASYEQYF
few,TRBV7-9,TRBJ2-2,-,TGTGCCAGCAGCTCGGAACGGTTAACCGGGGAGCTGTTTTTT,CASSSERLTGELFF
many,TRBV7-3,TRBJ2-5,TRBD2,TGTGCCAGCAGCGCCACGGGGGGGCGAGAGACCCAGTACTTC,CASSATGGRETQYF
-,TRBV2,TRBJ1-1,-,TGTGCCAGCAGTTTTCTTGGGGAAGAAACTGAAGCTTTCTTT,CASSFLGEETEAFF
-,TRBV7-2,TRBJ1-6,-,TGTGCCAGCAGAAACTCCTATAATTCACCCCTCCACTTT,CASRNSYNSPLHF
few,TRBV7-2,TRBJ2-3,-,TGTGCCAGCAGCTCCCCCCTGGGGGGAAGGACAGATACGCAGTATTTT,CASSSPLGGRTDTQYF
-,TRBV5-1,TRBJ2-2,-,TGCGCCAGCAGCCTCGAGGGGCCCCCTACGCTCGGGGAGCTGTTTTTT,CASSLEGPPTLGELFF
many,TRBV7-2,TRBJ2-7,TRBD2,TGTGCCAGCAGCGGCGGGGGGGGAGCCTACGAGCAGTACTTC,CASSGGGGAYEQYF
medium-sized,TRBV11-2,TRBJ2-1,-,TGTGCCAGCAGCTTCGAGGGGGGGGCCACCTACAATGAGCAGTTCTTC,CASSFEGGATYNEQFF
few,TRBV12-3/TRBV12-4,TRBJ2-3,-,TGTGCCAGCAGATTCGACAGCACAGATACGCAGTATTTT,CASRFDSTDTQYF
few,TRBV5-1,TRBJ1-3,-,TGCGCCAGCAGCTTGGCCACCCCAGGCTCTGGAAACACCATATATTTT,CASSLATPGSGNTIYF
-,TRBV18,TRBJ2-7,TRBD2,TGTGCCAGCTCTAGGACTAGCGGGACATCCTACGAGCAGTACTTC,CASSRTSGTSYEQYF
-,TRBV20-1,TRBJ2-5,TRBD2,TGCAGTGCTAGAGAGGGTGGGGGGGGAGACCAGTACTTC,CSAREGGGGDQYF
-,TRBV11-2,TRBJ2-5,-,TGTGCCAGCAGCTCGGGCCTTGGGCAGACCCAGTACTTC,CASSSGLGQTQYF
many,TRBV7-8,TRBJ2-7,TRBD1,TGTGCCAGCAGCAAAGACAGGGGCGAGCAGTACTTC,CASSKDRGEQYF
few,TRBV9,TRBJ2-5,-,TGTGCCAGCAGCGTAGGAGGGAACGGCCAAGAGACCCAGTACTTC,CASSVGGNGQETQYF
many,TRBV7-2,TRBJ1-6,-,TGTGCCAGCAGCCTGACGCCGGCGTCGGTTAATTCACCCCTCCACTTT,CASSLTPASVNSPLHF
-,TRBV6-1,TRBJ1-5,-,TGTGCCAGCAGTGAATCTTTAATCCGGACTGGACATCAGCCCCAGCATTTT,CASSESLIRTGHQPQHF
-,TRBV19,TRBJ1-5,TRBD1,TGTGCCAGTACCTATCGACAGGGGGGCAATCAGCCCCAGCATTTT,CASTYRQGGNQPQHF
few,TRBV6-2/TRBV6-3,TRBJ2-7,TRBD2,TGTGCCAGCAGTTACCCCCGGACTAGGAACTCCTACGAGCAGTACTTC,CASSYPRTRNSYEQYF
many,TRBV25-1,TRBJ2-5,TRBD1,TGTGCCAGCAGTGAATATCGACAGGGGGCAGAGACCCAGTACTTC,CASSEYRQGAETQYF
-,TRBV6-8,TRBJ1-1,-,TGTGCCAGCAGTCGGGACCGGGAAAGGTCCACTGAAGCTTTCTTT,CASSRDRERSTEAFF
many,TRBV7-9,TRBJ1-2,-,TGTGCCAGCAGCTTAGGCCCCGGTATCGAATATGGCTACACCTTC,CASSLGPGIEYGYTF
-,TRBV7-2,TRBJ2-7,TRBD1,TGTGCCAGCAGCCGTGGACAGGGCCGGGCCCACGAGCAGTACTTC,CASSRGQGRAHEQYF
many,TRBV12-3/TRBV12-4,TRBJ2-1,TRBD2,TGTGCCAGCAGTCCCGGGGGGGGCAATGAGCAGTTCTTC,CASSPGGGNEQFF
many,TRBV28,TRBJ1-2,TRBD1,TGTGCCAGCAGCCCAAGCGGACAGGGAAAGGCGGCTAACTATGGCTACACCTTC,CASSPSGQGKAANYGYTF
-,TRBV28,TRBJ1-5,TRBD1,TGTGCCAGCAGACTGACAGGGCGGCATCAGCCCCAGCATTTT,CASRLTGRHQPQHF
few,TRBV7-3,TRBJ2-2,-,TGTGCCAGCAGCTGGTCCGGGGCCGGGGAGCTGTTTTTT,CASSWSGAGELFF
few,TRBV20-1,TRBJ2-3,-,TGCAGTGCTACGGGCGTGGGAGATACGCAGTATTTT,CSATGVGDTQYF
many,TRBV14,TRBJ2-5,-,TGTGCCAGCAACCAAGAGACCCAGTACTTC,CASNQETQYF
few,TRBV7-6,TRBJ1-1,-,TGTGCCAGCAGCCGTGACACGGATGCTGAAGCTTTCTTT,CASSRDTDAEAFF
few,TRBV6-6,TRBJ2-1,-,TGTGCCAGCACTGGGGGGAAAGGGGTCGATGAGCAGTTCTTC,CASTGGKGVDEQFF
few,TRBV12-5,TRBJ1-1,-,TGTGCTAGTGTTAGGGACACCTTGAACACTGAAGCTTTCTTT,CASVRDTLNTEAFF
-,TRBV20-1,TRBJ1-5,-,TGCAGTGCTAGAGTAGGACAATCCTTTCGGCAGCCCCAGCATTTT,CSARVGQSFRQPQHF
-,TRBV10-3,TRBJ2-1,-,TGTGCCATCAGTGATTACAATGAGCAGTTCTTC,CAISDYNEQFF
-,TRBV7-2,TRBJ2-7,-,TGTGCCAGCAGCCTTACTTCGGAGCAGTACTTC,CASSLTSEQYF
-,TRBV29-1,TRBJ1-2,TRBD1,TGCAGCGCCGGGACAGGGATTAACTATGGCTACACCTTC,CSAGTGINYGYTF
few,TRBV11-3,TRBJ2-7,TRBD2,TGTGCCAGCAGCTTAGGACTAGCGGGAGGCCAGGGGGAGCAGTACTTC,CASSLGLAGGQGEQYF
few,TRBV11-2,TRBJ2-3,TRBD1,TGTGCCAGCAGCTTAAAAGGACAGGGGCCAGATACGCAGTATTTT,CASSLKGQGPDTQYF
many,TRBV5-4,TRBJ2-2,TRBD1,TGTGCCAGCAGCCCCGACAGGGGGCGAAATACCGGGGAGCTGTTTTTT,CASSPDRGRNTGELFF